A selection of T cell receptor beta chains follows, all from one sample in a study of CD8 T cells in ankylosing spondylitis. TCRdb ran MiXCR on the 5' RACE reads and lists one entry per CDR3 protein. Seen here are 500,000 or so distinct CDR3 sequences, less than 6% observed once, and the top ten hold roughly 3.2%. The material sequenced was blood, either unsorted or a sorted T cell fraction (not recorded which). These receptor sequences come from a male donor with ankylosing spondylitis. CDR3s include the opening cysteine and the closing phenylalanine or tryptophan. The D gene is left open where the match is weak. Clone size is given for some rows only: seen once, a few or many times, or a class if the clone is expanded.

clone size	D gene	V gene	J gene	CDR3 protein	CDR3 DNA
few	-	TRBV20-1	TRBJ2-3	CSARDGTALDRDTQYF	TGCAGTGCTAGAGATGGGACTGCCTTGGATCGAGATACGCAGTATTTT
many	-	TRBV3-1	TRBJ1-1	CASSQVWNTEAFF	TGTGCCAGCAGCCAAGTGTGGAACACTGAAGCTTTCTTT
many	-	TRBV12-3/TRBV12-4	TRBJ1-6	CASSLVRRGSPLHF	TGTGCCAGCAGTTTAGTTCGCAGGGGTTCACCCCTCCACTTT
many	TRBD2	TRBV25-1	TRBJ2-1	CASSVGRRNNEQFF	TGTGCCAGCAGTGTCGGGAGGAGGAACAATGAGCAGTTCTTC
many	-	TRBV29-1	TRBJ1-1	CSVEDPGKTEAFF	TGCAGCGTTGAAGATCCGGGGAAGACTGAAGCTTTCTTT
many	-	TRBV7-2	TRBJ1-5	CASSQTVNQPQHF	TGTGCCAGCAGCCAGACAGTTAATCAGCCCCAGCATTTT
-	-	TRBV10-2	TRBJ2-1	CASSVTLAAKVGKNEQFF	TGCGCCAGCAGTGTGACCTTAGCGGCCAAGGTGGGGAAGAATGAGCAGTTCTTC
many	-	TRBV12-5	TRBJ2-5	CASGLGRGAPEETQYF	TGTGCTAGTGGTTTGGGGAGAGGGGCTCCTGAAGAGACCCAGTACTTC
many	-	TRBV7-2	TRBJ2-7	CASSFGVEQYF	TGTGCCAGCAGCTTTGGTGTTGAGCAGTACTTC
many	TRBD1	TRBV20-1	TRBJ2-7	CSAGTGVVLREQYF	TGCAGTGCTGGGACAGGGGTGGTACTGCGCGAGCAGTACTTC
many	-	TRBV25-1	TRBJ2-5	CASRPTAQETQYF	TGTGCCAGCAGGCCGACAGCGCAAGAGACCCAGTACTTC
few	-	TRBV18	TRBJ2-6	CASSPGGLSSGANVLTF	TGTGCCAGCTCCCCAGGGGGGCTAAGCTCTGGGGCCAACGTCCTGACTTTC
-	-	TRBV7-2	TRBJ2-1	CASSLFTGSSYNEQFF	TGTGCCAGCAGCTTATTCACAGGATCCTCCTACAATGAGCAGTTCTTC